The rows below give T cell receptor beta chains drawn from one sample of a study of blood T cell repertoires in COVID-19. Only in-frame clones appear in the TCRdb table, and some are missing; sequencing was by immunoSEQ multiplex PCR. In the table there are about 220,000 clones, about 88% of which are singletons. The sequenced sample consisted of peripheral blood. All receptors derive from a man aged 35-49 years with active or convalescent COVID-19. The CDR3 runs from the conserved cysteine through the conserved F or W. The D gene is left open where the match is weak. Size is stated for part of the rows, as once, few or many counts, or as a class when the clone is expanded.

TGCGCCAGCAGAGGGACAGGGGGAGGAGAGACCCAGTACTTC	CASRGTGGGETQYF	TRBV10-2	TRBJ2-5	TRBD1	.
TGTGCCACACCCCGGGGGATAACGGGCACTGAAGCTTTCTTT	CATPRGITGTEAFF	TRBV2	TRBJ1-1	.	once
TGTGCCTGGAGCGTAGCGGGGGGGCTCACAGATACGCAGTATTTT	CAWSVAGGLTDTQYF	TRBV30	TRBJ2-3	TRBD2	.
TGTGCCAGTAGTATGACTCCAGAAGATACGCAGTATTTT	CASSMTPEDTQYF	TRBV19	TRBJ2-3	.	.
TGTGCCAGCTCTCCTGCGGCAGGGTTGAACACTGAAGCTTTCTTT	CASSPAAGLNTEAFF	TRBV18	TRBJ1-1	.	.
TGCGCCAGCAGCTTAAGCGGGAGAAGAAATGAGCAGTTCTTC	CASSLSGRRNEQFF	TRBV5-1	TRBJ2-1	TRBD2	.
TGTGCCAGCAGCCCACCGCCCAGGGGGTGGGACACTGAAGCTTTCTTT	CASSPPPRGWDTEAFF	TRBV5-6	TRBJ1-1	TRBD1	once
TGTGCCAGTAGTATCAGCCTAGTACACTATGGCTACACCTTC	CASSISLVHYGYTF	TRBV19	TRBJ1-2	.	once
TGTGCCAGCAGCGTGGGGGGACTAGCGGGCGTAACAGATACGCAGTATTTT	CASSVGGLAGVTDTQYF	TRBV9	TRBJ2-3	TRBD2	.
TGCGCCAGCTCCACCCCAGGGGGCTTGACAGATACGCAGTATTTT	CASSTPGGLTDTQYF	TRBV10-2	TRBJ2-3	TRBD1	.
TGCGCCAGCAGCCTTGGTCTAGGCCCAGATACGCAGTATTTT	CASSLGLGPDTQYF	TRBV5-1	TRBJ2-3	.	.
TGTGCCAGTAGTTTCGTAACCCGGGACAGGAACACTGAAGCTTTCTTT	CASSFVTRDRNTEAFF	TRBV19	TRBJ1-1	TRBD1	.
TGTGCCACCAGTGGTTACAGGGGGATAACACAGTATTTT	CATSGYRGITQYF	TRBV24-1	TRBJ2-3	TRBD1	once
TGTGCCAGCAGTACGACAGGGGGTTTGGTCGAGCAGTACTTC	CASSTTGGLVEQYF	TRBV28	TRBJ2-7	TRBD1	.
TGTGCCAGCAGTGTGCTCGGCAGGGCGGGGATGAACACTGAAGCTTTCTTT	CASSVLGRAGMNTEAFF	TRBV2	TRBJ1-1	.	.
TGTGCCAGCAGCTACTCGAATGAGCAGTTCTTC	CASSYSNEQFF	TRBV5-4	TRBJ2-1	.	.
TGCGCCAGCAGCTGGGGGACAGGGGGCACTGAAGCTTTCTTT	CASSWGTGGTEAFF	TRBV5-1	TRBJ1-1	TRBD1	.
TGTGCCAGCAGCCAAACCGGGACAGGGATCTACGAGCAGTACTTC	CASSQTGTGIYEQYF	TRBV28	TRBJ2-7	TRBD1	.
TGTGCCAGCAGTCGGCCAGAAGGGGTGGGGACTGAAGCTTTCTTT	CASSRPEGVGTEAFF	TRBV6-6	TRBJ1-1	.	.
TGTGCCACCAGCAGAGATCACGGGGTAACAGATACGCAGTATTTT	CATSRDHGVTDTQYF	TRBV15	TRBJ2-3	.	once
TGTGCCAGCAGCCTTACTGGAGCGGGCACTGAAGCTTTCTTT	CASSLTGAGTEAFF	TRBV14	TRBJ1-1	.	.
TGTGCCAGCAGTCCACAGGGCTACGGAACCTATGGCTACACCTTC	CASSPQGYGTYGYTF	TRBV6-5	TRBJ1-2	.	.
TGCGCCAGCAGCTTCCAGGGAACTAATGAAAAACTGTTTTTT	CASSFQGTNEKLFF	TRBV5-1	TRBJ1-4	.	.
TGTGCCTGGAGTGCGGGACAGCCCAATTCACCCCTCCACTTT	CAWSAGQPNSPLHF	TRBV30	TRBJ1-6	TRBD1	.
TGTGCCATCAGTGAGTTACAGGGGGCCGTTCAGCCCCAGCATTTT	CAISELQGAVQPQHF	TRBV10-3	TRBJ1-5	TRBD1	.
TGTGCCAGTATCCGGACAGGGGGAATAAGAAACACCATATATTTT	CASIRTGGIRNTIYF	TRBV19	TRBJ1-3	TRBD1	.
TGTGCCAGCTCACCGGGGAGTCAGCCCCAGCATTTT	CASSPGSQPQHF	TRBV18	TRBJ1-5	.	.
TGTGCCAGCAGCTCCCCCACGGGCGGGGGTCCCTACGAGCAGTACTTC	CASSSPTGGGPYEQYF	TRBV28	TRBJ2-7	TRBD2	.
TGTGCCAGCAGTGAACGCACCCATTCAGAAAACTATGGCTACACCTTC	CASSERTHSENYGYTF	TRBV6-1	TRBJ1-2	.	.
TGCGCCAGCACCTACACAGATACGCAGTATTTT	CASTYTDTQYF	TRBV5-1	TRBJ2-3	.	.
TGTGCCAGCAGCAAAGCCCAGGGCTGCACTGAAGCTTTCTTT	CASSKAQGCTEAFF	TRBV21-1	TRBJ1-1	.	.
TGTGCCAGCAGTCTCAGAAATGAAAAACTGTTTTTT	CASSLRNEKLFF	TRBV12-3/TRBV12-4	TRBJ1-4	.	.
TGCGCCAGCAGCTTTGACACACCCAACGAGCAGTACTTC	CASSFDTPNEQYF	TRBV5-1	TRBJ2-7	.	.
TGTGCCAGCAGCCCCTCCCCGGGACAGAACTACGAGCAGTACTTC	CASSPSPGQNYEQYF	TRBV9	TRBJ2-7	TRBD1	.
TGTGCCAGCAGTGAAGCCGGGCAGGGTACGCAGTTCTTC	CASSEAGQGTQFF	TRBV6-1	TRBJ2-1	.	.
TGTGCTCGGGAGACGGGATTTGCCGAGCAGTACTTC	CARETGFAEQYF	TRBV7-7	TRBJ2-7	.	.
TGTGCCAGCAGCTTGGGGTGGAGGGAGCAGTACTTC	CASSLGWREQYF	TRBV5-4	TRBJ2-7	.	.
TGTGCCAGAAGCTTGGAACTAGCCTCCCACTACTACGAGCAGTACTTC	CARSLELASHYYEQYF	TRBV5-3	TRBJ2-7	.	.
TGCGCCAGCAGCTTGGTCGCCGGGGGGGCCTCACAGACCCAGTACTTC	CASSLVAGGASQTQYF	TRBV5-1	TRBJ2-5	TRBD2	.
TGTGCCAGTAGTAGGGGACAGGGGGTTATTGACACTGAAGCTTTCTTT	CASSRGQGVIDTEAFF	TRBV19	TRBJ1-1	TRBD1	.
TGTGCCAGCTCACCGAGGGGGACAGGCTTTGGACTGGCTTCCTACGAGCAGTACTTC	CASSPRGTGFGLASYEQYF	TRBV18	TRBJ2-7	TRBD1	.
TGTGCCAGTAGTCCAAACACAGTAAGAGCTAATTCACCCCTCCACTTT	CASSPNTVRANSPLHF	TRBV19	TRBJ1-6	.	.
TGTGCCAGCCGAGTGGGAGACTCCTACAATGAGCAGTTCTTC	CASRVGDSYNEQFF	TRBV18	TRBJ2-1	.	.
TGTGCCACCAGGGACAGGGTGGATGAAAAACTGTTTTTT	CATRDRVDEKLFF	TRBV24-1	TRBJ1-4	TRBD1	once
TGTGCCAGCAGCGCGGCAGGGGGCCACACTGAAGCTTTCTTT	CASSAAGGHTEAFF	TRBV9	TRBJ1-1	TRBD1	few
TGTGCCAGCAGCGTAGATCAGGGCCCTAACTATGGCTACACCTTC	CASSVDQGPNYGYTF	TRBV9	TRBJ1-2	.	.
TGTGCCAGCAGCGTAGGAGTAGAGTGGGAGGGCACTGGGCAGTACTTC	CASSVGVEWEGTGQYF	TRBV9	TRBJ2-7	TRBD2	.
TGTGCCAGCAGTGGGGTCAGGGCCCCCTACGAGCAGTACTTC	CASSGVRAPYEQYF	TRBV2	TRBJ2-7	.	.